This T cell receptor (beta chain) came from a study of cytomegalovirus exposure and HLA in healthy donors. Study-level results: A few of the chains that were CMV-associated were confirmed in vitro to be specific for CMV antigens. The investigators catalogued 150 to 200 TCR beta chains as cytomegalovirus-associated. Using the classifier, cytomegalovirus status was reportedly diagnosed with high specificity and sensitivity.

The validation cohort, a group of 120 subjects, included the donors and was separate from the roughly 670-subject first cohort. Note on this clone: Its antigen is unidentified.

This table comes from immunoSEQ multiplex PCR, and its TCRdb copy is limited to in-frame clones, with some not included. The sample has about 110,000 clones; less than 90% are singletons. The CDR3 is made up of 14 amino acids. Unmatched junction bases numbered 3, after V lost 1 base and J lost 6 bases. Per germline, CDR1 SGHKS and CDR2 YYEKEE (reference sequence). Material for sequencing was PBMCs. The chain has TRBV5-5 and TRBJ1-5, with 8 bases matching TRBD1. The origin of this receptor is a woman aged 18-29 years in good health and CMV-seropositive. In nucleotides, the CDR3 is TGTGCCAGCAGCTTGACAGGGGGAGGTCAGCCCCAGCATTTT. Residues: CASSLTGGGQPQHF.